A single T cell receptor (beta chain) is shown here with its context. The sample belongs to a study of blood T cells in healthy people across ages. Then a second PCR, running about 7 to 11 cycles, was carried out with a sample-barcoded 5' primer and a J-beta primer mix. TCRdb re-analysed the 5' RACE reads in MiXCR, keeping a single row per CDR3 protein. The repertoire holds 700,000 to 900,000 distinct CDR3 sequences, with 40% to 65% as singletons. Donation came from healthy Caucasian individuals in Russia who were aged 6 to 90. The germline V gene has CDR1 DFQATT and CDR2 SNEGSKA (reference sequence). After removal of 6 bases from V and 3 bases from J, the junction contained 9 bases not matched to a gene. The CDR3 extends over 15 amino acids.

The sample was blood. The sequence derives from an elderly man in good health. The V and J genes are TRBV20-1 and TRBJ2-1; 9 positions match TRBD2. The CDR3 protein is CSASNLAGYYNEQFF. The CDR3 bases are TGCAGTGCCTCTAACCTAGCGGGATACTACAATGAGCAGTTCTTC.